Listed below are T cell receptor beta chains from one sample, sequenced in a study of beta chain features in type 1 diabetes. Sequencing was performed with immunoSEQ multiplex PCR; in TCRdb, only in-frame clones are kept and a portion is missing. The top ten hold roughly 0.69% of the sample, which has about 130,000 clones, about a tenth seen once. The sequenced sample was central memory CD4+ T cells from blood. The receptors were sampled from a man aged 18 to 29 in good health. CDR3s include the opening cysteine and the closing phenylalanine or tryptophan. A D gene is named only where the DNA matches it firmly. The size field is filled for only some rows; it gives once, few, many or a size class.

TRBD2 | TRBJ2-1 | - | TRBV4-1 | TGCGCCAGCAGCCAAAGTAGCGGGGGGGTGAATGAGCAGTTCTTC | CASSQSSGGVNEQFF
- | TRBJ1-6 | few | TRBV28 | TGTGCCAGCAGCTTTCTGCAGTCCTATAATTCACCCCTCCACTTT | CASSFLQSYNSPLHF
- | TRBJ1-5 | many | TRBV6-5 | TGTGCCAGCAGTCTTCAGGTGAATCAGCCCCAGCATTTT | CASSLQVNQPQHF
- | TRBJ2-1 | few | TRBV7-2 | TGTGCCAGCAGCTCGAGCAGGGGAACCTACAATGAGCAGTTCTTC | CASSSSRGTYNEQFF
TRBD2 | TRBJ2-1 | few | TRBV7-2 | TGTGCCAGCAGCTTAGGCGGGGGTGAGCAGTTCTTC | CASSLGGGEQFF
- | TRBJ1-1 | few | TRBV30 | TGTGCCTGGAACATCGCAGGGTACGCGAACACTGAAGCTTTCTTT | CAWNIAGYANTEAFF
TRBD1 | TRBJ1-2 | few | TRBV7-2 | TGTGCCAGCAGCCCGGACAGGCATGGCTACACCTTC | CASSPDRHGYTF
TRBD2 | TRBJ2-7 | few | TRBV5-6 | TGTGCCAGCAGCTTGTTCAGCGGGAGCTCCTACGAGCAGTACTTC | CASSLFSGSSYEQYF
- | TRBJ2-5 | - | TRBV5-1 | TGCGCCAGCAGCTTGTCGGGGATCGGGGAGACCCAGTACTTC | CASSLSGIGETQYF
TRBD2 | TRBJ2-1 | few | TRBV7-2 | TGTGCCAGCAGCTTAGCGCTCGCTAGCGGGGGGGCTGGTAATGAGCAGTTCTTC | CASSLALASGGAGNEQFF
- | TRBJ1-2 | - | TRBV7-9 | TGTGCCAGCAGTAAAGGACAGAATCCTAACTATGGCTACACCTTC | CASSKGQNPNYGYTF
- | TRBJ2-1 | few | TRBV6-1 | TGTGCCAGCAGCCTCCTAGAACTGGGCAATGAGCAGTTCTTC | CASSLLELGNEQFF
TRBD1 | TRBJ2-5 | many | TRBV29-1 | TGCAGCGTCCGGACAGGGGATCTGCAGTACTTC | CSVRTGDLQYF
- | TRBJ2-1 | many | TRBV5-1 | TGCGCCAGCAGCCCCGGACAAAACTACAATGAGCAGTTCTTC | CASSPGQNYNEQFF
- | TRBJ1-1 | - | TRBV7-6 | TGTGCCAGCAGCACACAGACAAGCAACACTGAAGCTTTCTTT | CASSTQTSNTEAFF
TRBD2 | TRBJ2-1 | - | TRBV5-1 | TGCGCCAGCAGCTTGGGGGCGGGGGGGCAGGATGAGCAGTTCTTC | CASSLGAGGQDEQFF
TRBD1 | TRBJ1-2 | few | TRBV30 | TGTGCCTGGAGTGACGGGACAGGGAATAACTATGGCTACACCTTC | CAWSDGTGNNYGYTF